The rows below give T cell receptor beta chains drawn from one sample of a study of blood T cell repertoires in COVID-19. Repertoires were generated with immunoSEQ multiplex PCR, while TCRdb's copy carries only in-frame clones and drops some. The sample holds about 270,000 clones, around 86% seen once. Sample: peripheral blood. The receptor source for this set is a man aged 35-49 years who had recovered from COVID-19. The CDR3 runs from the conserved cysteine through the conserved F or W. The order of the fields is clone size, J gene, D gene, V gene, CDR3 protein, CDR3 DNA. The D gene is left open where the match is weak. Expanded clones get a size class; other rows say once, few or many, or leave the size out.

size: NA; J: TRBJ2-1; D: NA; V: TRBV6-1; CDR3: CASSEGRGPYNEQFF; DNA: TGTGCCAGCAGTGAAGGGAGGGGGCCCTACAATGAGCAGTTCTTC
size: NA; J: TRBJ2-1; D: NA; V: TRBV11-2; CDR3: CASVFRGNLNNEQFF; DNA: TGTGCCAGCGTCTTTCGGGGAAACCTAAACAATGAGCAGTTCTTC
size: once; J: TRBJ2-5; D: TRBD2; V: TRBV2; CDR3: CASSEEAGGGETQYF; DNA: TGTGCCAGCAGTGAAGAAGCGGGAGGCGGGGAGACCCAGTACTTC
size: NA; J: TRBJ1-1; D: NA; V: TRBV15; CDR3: CATSRGAPGAFF; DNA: TGTGCCACCAGCAGAGGGGCTCCGGGGGCTTTCTTT
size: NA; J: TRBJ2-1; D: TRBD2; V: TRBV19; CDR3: CATSWTSGREEQFF; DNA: TGTGCCACCTCTTGGACTAGCGGGAGGGAAGAGCAGTTCTTC
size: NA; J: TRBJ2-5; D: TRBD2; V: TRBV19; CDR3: CASSIEVGGETQYF; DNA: TGTGCCAGTAGTATAGAGGTCGGGGGGGAGACCCAGTACTTC
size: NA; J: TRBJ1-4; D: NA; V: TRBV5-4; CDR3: CASSYQGEKLFF; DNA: TGTGCCAGCAGCTACCAGGGGGAAAAACTGTTTTTT
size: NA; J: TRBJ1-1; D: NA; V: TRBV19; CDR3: CATVLGQGVRAEAFF; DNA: TGTGCCACCGTTTTGGGGCAAGGAGTTCGGGCTGAAGCTTTCTTT
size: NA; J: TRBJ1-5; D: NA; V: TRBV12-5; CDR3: CASGAGNQPQHF; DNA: TGTGCTAGTGGCGCGGGCAATCAGCCCCAGCATTTT
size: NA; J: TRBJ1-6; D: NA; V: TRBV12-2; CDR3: CASRSSEGVWRSPLHF; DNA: TGTGCAAGTCGCTCATCCGAGGGGGTTTGGAGGTCACCCCTCCACTTT
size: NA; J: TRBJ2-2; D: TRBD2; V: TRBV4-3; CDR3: CASSQNGRITGELFF; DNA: TGCGCCAGCAGCCAAAACGGGAGGATCACCGGGGAGCTGTTTTTT
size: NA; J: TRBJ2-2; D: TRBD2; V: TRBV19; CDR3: CAGGETAPNTGELFF; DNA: TGTGCCGGGGGGGAGACAGCTCCGAACACCGGGGAGCTGTTTTTT
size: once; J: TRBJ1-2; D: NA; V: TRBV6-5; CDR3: CASRRGHQSNYGYTF; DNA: TGTGCCAGCAGAAGGGGACACCAGTCTAACTATGGCTACACCTTC
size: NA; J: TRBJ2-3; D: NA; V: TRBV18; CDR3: CASSPHGADTQYF; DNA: TGTGCCAGCTCACCACACGGGGCAGATACGCAGTATTTT
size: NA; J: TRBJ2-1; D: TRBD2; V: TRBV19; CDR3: CASSIVSGGNEQFF; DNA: TGTGCCAGTAGTATTGTTAGCGGGGGCAATGAGCAGTTCTTC
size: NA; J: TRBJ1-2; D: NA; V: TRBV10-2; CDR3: CASKDSPTNYGYTF; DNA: TGCGCCAGCAAAGACAGCCCCACTAACTATGGCTACACCTTC
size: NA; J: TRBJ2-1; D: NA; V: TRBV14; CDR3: CASSPRGRTEQFF; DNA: TGTGCCAGCAGTCCCAGGGGGAGGACTGAGCAGTTCTTC
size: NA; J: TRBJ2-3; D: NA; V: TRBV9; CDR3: CASSVTDNTQYF; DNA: TGTGCCAGCAGCGTAACAGACAATACGCAGTATTTT
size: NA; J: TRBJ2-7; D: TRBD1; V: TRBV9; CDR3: CARGTGEAYEQYF; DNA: TGTGCCAGGGGGACAGGGGAGGCCTACGAGCAGTACTTC
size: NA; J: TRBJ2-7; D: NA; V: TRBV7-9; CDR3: CASSLGQFNEQYF; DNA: TGTGCCAGCAGCTTAGGGCAATTCAACGAGCAGTACTTC
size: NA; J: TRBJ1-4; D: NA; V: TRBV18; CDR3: CASSPQVPQLFF; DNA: TGTGCCAGCTCACCCCAGGTTCCCCAACTGTTTTTT
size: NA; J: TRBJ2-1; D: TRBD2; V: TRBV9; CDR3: CASGASGSTYNEQFF; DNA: TGTGCCAGCGGGGCTAGCGGGAGTACCTACAATGAGCAGTTCTTC
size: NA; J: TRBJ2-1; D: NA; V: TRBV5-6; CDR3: CASSPRGYNEQFF; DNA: TGTGCCAGCAGCCCGCGGGGTTACAATGAGCAGTTCTTC
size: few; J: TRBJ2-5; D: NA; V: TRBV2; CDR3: CASSGYAQYF; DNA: TGTGCCAGCAGTGGATACGCGCAGTACTTC
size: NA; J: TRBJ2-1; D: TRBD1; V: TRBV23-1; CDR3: CASSHSVPGQGYNEQFF; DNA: TGCGCCAGCAGTCATTCTGTCCCGGGACAGGGATACAATGAGCAGTTCTTC
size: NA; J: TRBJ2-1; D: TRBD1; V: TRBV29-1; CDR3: CSVAGQGPVYNEQFF; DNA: TGCAGCGTTGCCGGACAGGGGCCCGTATACAATGAGCAGTTCTTC
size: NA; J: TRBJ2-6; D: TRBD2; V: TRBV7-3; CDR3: CASSPRLAGGLGANVLTF; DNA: TGTGCCAGCAGCCCCCGACTAGCGGGAGGCCTTGGGGCCAACGTCCTGACTTTC
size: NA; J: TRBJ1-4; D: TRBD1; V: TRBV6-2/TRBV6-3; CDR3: CASSLDRGRNEKLFF; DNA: TGTGCCAGCAGCCTCGACAGGGGCCGGAATGAAAAACTGTTTTTT
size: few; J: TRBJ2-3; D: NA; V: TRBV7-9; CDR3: CASSPYLGGHAGTDTQYF; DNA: TGTGCCAGCAGCCCCTATTTGGGGGGGCACGCAGGTACAGATACGCAGTATTTT
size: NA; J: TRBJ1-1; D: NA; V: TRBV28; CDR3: CASSLGSIGNTEAFF; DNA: TGTGCCAGCAGTTTAGGGAGCATTGGGAACACTGAAGCTTTCTTT
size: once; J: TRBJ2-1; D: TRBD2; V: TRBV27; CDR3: CASSPSGVAGALYNEQFF; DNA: TGTGCCAGCAGCCCTTCGGGGGTAGCGGGGGCCCTTTACAATGAGCAGTTCTTC
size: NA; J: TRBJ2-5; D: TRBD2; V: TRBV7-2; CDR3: CASSLRAAGGTETQYF; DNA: TGTGCCAGCAGCTTAAGGGCAGCGGGGGGGACAGAGACCCAGTACTTC
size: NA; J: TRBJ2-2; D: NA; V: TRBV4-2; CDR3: CASSQDRGPGELFF; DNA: TGTGCCAGCAGCCAAGATCGCGGGCCCGGGGAGCTGTTTTTT
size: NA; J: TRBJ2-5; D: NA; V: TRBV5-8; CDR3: CASSLGAGWETQYF; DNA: TGTGCCAGCAGCTTAGGAGCAGGGTGGGAGACCCAGTACTTC
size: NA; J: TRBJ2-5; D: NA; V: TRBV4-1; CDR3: CASSLREFQETQYF; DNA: TGCGCCAGCAGCCTCCGGGAGTTCCAAGAGACCCAGTACTTC
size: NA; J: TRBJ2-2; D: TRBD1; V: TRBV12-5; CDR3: CASGLAGTANTGELFF; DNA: TGTGCTAGTGGTTTGGCAGGGACAGCGAACACCGGGGAGCTGTTTTTT
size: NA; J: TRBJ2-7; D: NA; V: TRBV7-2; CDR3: CASSGGLADSYEQYF; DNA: TGTGCCAGCTCCGGGGGGCTAGCGGACTCCTACGAGCAGTACTTC